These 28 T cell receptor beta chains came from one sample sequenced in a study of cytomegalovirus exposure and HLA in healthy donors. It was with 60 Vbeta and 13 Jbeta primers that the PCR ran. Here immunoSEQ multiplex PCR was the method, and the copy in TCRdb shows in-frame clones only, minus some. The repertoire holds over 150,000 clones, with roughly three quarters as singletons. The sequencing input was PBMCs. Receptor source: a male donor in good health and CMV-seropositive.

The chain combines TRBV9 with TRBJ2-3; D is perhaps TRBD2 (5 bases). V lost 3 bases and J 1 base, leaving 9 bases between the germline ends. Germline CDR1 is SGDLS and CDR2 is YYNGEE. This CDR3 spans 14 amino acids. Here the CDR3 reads CASSERERTDTQYF. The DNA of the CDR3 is TGTGCCAGCAGCGAGAGGGAGCGCACAGATACGCAGTATTTT.

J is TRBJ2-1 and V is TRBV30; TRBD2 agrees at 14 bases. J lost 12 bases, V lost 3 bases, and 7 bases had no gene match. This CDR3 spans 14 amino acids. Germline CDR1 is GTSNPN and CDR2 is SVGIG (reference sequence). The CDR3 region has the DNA TGTGCCTGGAGCCCAAGGACTAGCGGGGGGTGGCAGTTCTTC. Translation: CAWSPRTSGGWQFF.

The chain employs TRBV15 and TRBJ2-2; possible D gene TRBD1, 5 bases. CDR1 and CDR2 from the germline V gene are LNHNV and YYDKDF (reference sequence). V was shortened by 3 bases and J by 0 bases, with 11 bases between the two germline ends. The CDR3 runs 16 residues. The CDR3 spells CATSSTGYSNTGELFF. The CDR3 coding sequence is TGTGCCACCAGCAGCACAGGCTATTCGAACACCGGGGAGCTGTTTTTT.

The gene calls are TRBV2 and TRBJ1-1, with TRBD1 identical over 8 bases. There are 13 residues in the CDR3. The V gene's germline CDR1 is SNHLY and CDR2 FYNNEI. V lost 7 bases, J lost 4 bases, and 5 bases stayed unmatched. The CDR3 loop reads CASTATGVTEAFF. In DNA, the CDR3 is TGTGCCAGCACCGCGACAGGGGTCACTGAAGCTTTCTTT.

CDR3 in amino acids: CAWGSGGGATETQYF. The CDR3 DNA reads as TGTGCCTGGGGGTCGGGCGGGGGGGCCACAGAGACCCAGTACTTC. V and J are TRBV30 and TRBJ2-5; 9 bases agree with TRBD2. The V segment lost 5 bases and the J segment 4 bases; nucleotides outside the gene matches: 11. The CDR3 loop spans 15 amino acids. The germline CDR1 and CDR2 sequences are GTSNPN and SVGIG (reference sequence).

In nucleotides, the CDR3 is TGTGCCAGCAGCGTCGTCGAGTGGGGGGGTCTGGACACCATATATTTT. Its protein is CASSVVEWGGLDTIYF. The J gene is TRBJ1-3, the V gene TRBV9, with a tentative D call TRBD1 (5 bases). Germline loops: CDR1 SGDLS, CDR2 YYNGEE. Trimming stripped 2 bases from V and 8 bases from J, with 20 bases between. The CDR3 is made up of 16 amino acids.

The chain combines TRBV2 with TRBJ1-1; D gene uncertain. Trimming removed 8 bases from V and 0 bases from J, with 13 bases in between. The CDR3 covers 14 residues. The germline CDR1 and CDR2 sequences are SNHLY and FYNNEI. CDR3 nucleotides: TGTGCCAGCTCCCCTCAGGTCTTGAACACTGAAGCTTTCTTT. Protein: CASSPQVLNTEAFF.

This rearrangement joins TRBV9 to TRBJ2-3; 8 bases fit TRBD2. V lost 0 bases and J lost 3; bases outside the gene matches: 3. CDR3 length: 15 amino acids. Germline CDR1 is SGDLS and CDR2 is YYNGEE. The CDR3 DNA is TGTGCCAGCAGCGTAGCGGGGGGGTGGACAGATACGCAGTATTTT. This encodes CASSVAGGWTDTQYF.

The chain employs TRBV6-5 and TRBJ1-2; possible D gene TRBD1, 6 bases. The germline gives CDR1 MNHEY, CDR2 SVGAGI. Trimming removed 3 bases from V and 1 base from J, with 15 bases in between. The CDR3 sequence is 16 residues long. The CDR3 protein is CASSYLGGPSNYGYTF. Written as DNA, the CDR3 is TGTGCCAGCAGTTATTTGGGGGGGCCGAGTAACTATGGCTACACCTTC.

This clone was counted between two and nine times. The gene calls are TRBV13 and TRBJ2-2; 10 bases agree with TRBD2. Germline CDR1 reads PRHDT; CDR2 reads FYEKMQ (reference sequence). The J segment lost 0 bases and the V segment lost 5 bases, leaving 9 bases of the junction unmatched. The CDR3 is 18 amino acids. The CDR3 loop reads CASSPGTSAFANTGELFF. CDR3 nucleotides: TGTGCCAGCAGCCCCGGGACTAGCGCCTTCGCGAACACCGGGGAGCTGTTTTTT.

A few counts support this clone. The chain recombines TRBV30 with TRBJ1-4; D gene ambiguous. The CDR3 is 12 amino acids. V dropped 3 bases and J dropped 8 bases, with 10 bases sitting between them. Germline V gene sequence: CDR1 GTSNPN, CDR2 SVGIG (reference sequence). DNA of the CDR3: TGTGCCTGGAGCCAGGAAGAAGAAAAACTGTTTTTT. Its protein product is CAWSQEEEKLFF.

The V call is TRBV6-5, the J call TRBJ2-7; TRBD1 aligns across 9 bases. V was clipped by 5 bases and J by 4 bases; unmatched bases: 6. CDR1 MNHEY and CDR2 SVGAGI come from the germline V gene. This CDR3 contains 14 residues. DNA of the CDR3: TGTGCCAGCAGTCGGAACAGGGGGCGATACGAGCAGTACTTC. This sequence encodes CASSRNRGRYEQYF.

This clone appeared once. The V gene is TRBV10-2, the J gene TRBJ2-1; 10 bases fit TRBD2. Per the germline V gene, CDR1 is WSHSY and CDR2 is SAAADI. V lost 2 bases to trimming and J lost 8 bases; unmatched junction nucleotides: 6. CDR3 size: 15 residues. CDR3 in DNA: TGCGCCAGCAGTGAGACAAGTCTAGCGGGGGATGAGCAGTTCTTC. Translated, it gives CASSETSLAGDEQFF.

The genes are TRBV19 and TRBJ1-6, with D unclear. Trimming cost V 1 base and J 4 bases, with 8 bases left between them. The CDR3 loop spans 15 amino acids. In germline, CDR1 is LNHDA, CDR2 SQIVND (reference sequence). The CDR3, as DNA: TGTGCCAGTAGTATAGGGGCGCAGTATAATTCACCCCTCCACTTT. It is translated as CASSIGAQYNSPLHF.

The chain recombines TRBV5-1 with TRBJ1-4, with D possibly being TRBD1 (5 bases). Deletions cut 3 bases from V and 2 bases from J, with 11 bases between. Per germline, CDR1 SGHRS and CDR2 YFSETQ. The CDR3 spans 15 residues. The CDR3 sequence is CASSWGRATNEKLFF. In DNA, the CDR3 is TGCGCCAGCAGCTGGGGCAGGGCTACTAATGAAAAACTGTTTTTT.

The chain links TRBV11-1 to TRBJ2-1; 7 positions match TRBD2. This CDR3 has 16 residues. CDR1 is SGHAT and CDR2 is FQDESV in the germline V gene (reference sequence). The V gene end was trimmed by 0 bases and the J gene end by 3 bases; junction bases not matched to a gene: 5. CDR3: CASSLAERELYNEQFF. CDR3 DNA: TGTGCCAGCAGCTTAGCGGAGCGGGAACTCTACAATGAGCAGTTCTTC.

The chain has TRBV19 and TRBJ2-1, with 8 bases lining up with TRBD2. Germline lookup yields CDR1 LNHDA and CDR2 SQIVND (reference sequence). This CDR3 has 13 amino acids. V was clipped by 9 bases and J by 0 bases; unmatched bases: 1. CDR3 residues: CASGTSSYNEQFF. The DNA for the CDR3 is TGTGCCAGCGGGACTAGCTCCTACAATGAGCAGTTCTTC.

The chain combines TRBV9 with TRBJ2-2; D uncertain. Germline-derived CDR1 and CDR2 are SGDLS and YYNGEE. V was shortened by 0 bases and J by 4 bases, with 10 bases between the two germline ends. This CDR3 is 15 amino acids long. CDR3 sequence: CASSVDSPSTGELFF. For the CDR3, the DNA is TGTGCCAGCAGCGTAGATTCCCCCAGCACCGGGGAGCTGTTTTTT.

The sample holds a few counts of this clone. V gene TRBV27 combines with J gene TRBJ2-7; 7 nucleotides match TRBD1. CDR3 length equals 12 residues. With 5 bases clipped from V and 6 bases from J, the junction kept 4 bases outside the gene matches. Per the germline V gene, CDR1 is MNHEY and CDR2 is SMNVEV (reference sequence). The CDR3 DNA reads TGTGCCAGCAGTCTACAGGGGTCCGAGCAGTACTTC. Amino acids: CASSLQGSEQYF.

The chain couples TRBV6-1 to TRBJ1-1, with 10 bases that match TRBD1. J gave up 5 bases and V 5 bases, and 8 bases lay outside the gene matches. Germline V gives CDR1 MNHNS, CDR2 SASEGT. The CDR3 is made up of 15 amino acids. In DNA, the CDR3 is TGTGCCAGCAGTCCCTGGACAGGGGGGGCAACTGAAGCTTTCTTT. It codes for CASSPWTGGATEAFF.

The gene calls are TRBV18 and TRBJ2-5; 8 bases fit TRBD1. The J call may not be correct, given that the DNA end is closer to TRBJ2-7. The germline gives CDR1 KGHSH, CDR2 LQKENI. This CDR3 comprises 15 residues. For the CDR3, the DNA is TGTGCCAGCTCACCTCTAGGACAGGGTACCTACGAGCAGTACTTC. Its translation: CASSPLGQGTYEQYF.

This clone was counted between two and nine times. The CDR3 DNA reads as TGTGCCAGCAGCTTGACAGGGAGGAATGAAAAACTGTTTTTT. Its protein is CASSLTGRNEKLFF. V usage is TRBV6-5 and J usage is TRBJ1-4; TRBD1 matches 7 bases. Germline V CDR1 and CDR2: MNHEY, SVGAGI. The junction had 6 bases not matched to a gene; V was cut back by 6 bases and J by 5 bases. This CDR3 spans 14 amino acids.

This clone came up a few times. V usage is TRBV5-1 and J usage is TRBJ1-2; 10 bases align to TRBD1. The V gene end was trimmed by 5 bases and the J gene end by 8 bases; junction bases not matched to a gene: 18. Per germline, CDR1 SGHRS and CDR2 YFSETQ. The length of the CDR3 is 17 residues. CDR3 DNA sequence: TGCGCCAGCAGTCAAAGTCCCCCGGGACAGGGGCTTAGCGGCTACACCTTC. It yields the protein CASSQSPPGQGLSGYTF. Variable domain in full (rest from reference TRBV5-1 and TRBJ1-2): KAGVTQTPRYLIKTRGQQVTLSCSPISGHRSVSWYQQTPGQGLQFLFEYFSETQRNKGNFPGRFSGRQFSNSRSEMNVSTLELGDSALYLCASSQSPPGQGLSGYTFGSGTRLTVV.

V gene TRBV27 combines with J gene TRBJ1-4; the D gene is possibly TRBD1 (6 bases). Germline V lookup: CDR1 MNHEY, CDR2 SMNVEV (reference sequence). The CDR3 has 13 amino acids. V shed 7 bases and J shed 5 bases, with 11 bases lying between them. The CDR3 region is CASKRDTNEKLFF. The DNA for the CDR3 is TGTGCCAGCAAGAGGGACACAAATGAAAAACTGTTTTTT. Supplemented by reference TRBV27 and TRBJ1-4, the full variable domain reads EAQVTQNPRYLITVTGKKLTVTCSQNMNHEYMSWYRQDPGLGLRQIYYSMNVEVTDKGDVPEGYKVSRKEKRNFPLILESPSPNQTSLYFCASKRDTNEKLFFGSGTQLSVL.

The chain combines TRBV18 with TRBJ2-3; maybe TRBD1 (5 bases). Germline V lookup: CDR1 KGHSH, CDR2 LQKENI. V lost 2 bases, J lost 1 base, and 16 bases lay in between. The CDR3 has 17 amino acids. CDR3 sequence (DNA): TGTGCCAGCTCACCAGGCTCAGGGCTAGAAGGCACAGATACGCAGTATTTT. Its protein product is CASSPGSGLEGTDTQYF.

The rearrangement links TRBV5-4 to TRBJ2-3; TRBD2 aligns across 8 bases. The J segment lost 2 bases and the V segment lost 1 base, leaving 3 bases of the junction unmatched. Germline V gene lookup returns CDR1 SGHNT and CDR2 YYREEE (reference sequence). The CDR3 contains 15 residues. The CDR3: CASSLWRGATDTQYF. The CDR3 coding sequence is TGTGCCAGCAGCTTGTGGCGGGGGGCCACAGATACGCAGTATTTT.

Here the CDR3 DNA reads TGTGCCAGTAGTATAATAGCGGGGGGGCCGTACGAGCAGTACTTC. This sequence encodes CASSIIAGGPYEQYF. This sequence joins TRBV19 and TRBJ2-7, with 11 positions matching TRBD2. CDR3 length: 15 amino acids. Per the germline V gene, CDR1 is LNHDA and CDR2 is SQIVND (reference sequence). V shed 2 bases and J 4 bases; nucleotides not matched to a gene: 4.

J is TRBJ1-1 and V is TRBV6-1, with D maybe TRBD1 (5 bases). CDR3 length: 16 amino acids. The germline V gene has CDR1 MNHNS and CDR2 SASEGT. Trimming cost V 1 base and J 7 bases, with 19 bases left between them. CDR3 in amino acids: CASSEVGGHRRGEAFF. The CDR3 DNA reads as TGTGCCAGCAGTGAAGTGGGAGGCCATCGAAGGGGTGAAGCTTTCTTT.